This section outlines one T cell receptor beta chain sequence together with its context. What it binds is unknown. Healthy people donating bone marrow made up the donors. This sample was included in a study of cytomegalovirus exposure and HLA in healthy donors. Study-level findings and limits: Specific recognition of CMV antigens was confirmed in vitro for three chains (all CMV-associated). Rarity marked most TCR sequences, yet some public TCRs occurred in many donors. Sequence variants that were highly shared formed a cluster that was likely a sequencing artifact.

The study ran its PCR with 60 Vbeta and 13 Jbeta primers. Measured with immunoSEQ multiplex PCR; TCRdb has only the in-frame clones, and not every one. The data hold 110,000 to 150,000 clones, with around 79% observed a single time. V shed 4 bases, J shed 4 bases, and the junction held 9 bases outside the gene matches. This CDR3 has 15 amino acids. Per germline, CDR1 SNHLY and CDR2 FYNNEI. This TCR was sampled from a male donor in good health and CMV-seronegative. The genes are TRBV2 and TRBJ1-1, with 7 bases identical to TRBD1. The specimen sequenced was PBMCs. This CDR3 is CASSVYRGGSTEAFF. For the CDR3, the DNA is TGTGCCAGCAGTGTCTACAGGGGAGGCAGCACTGAAGCTTTCTTT. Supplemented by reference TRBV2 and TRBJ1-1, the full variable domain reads EPEVTQTPSHQVTQMGQEVILRCVPISNHLYFYWYRQILGQKVEFLVSFYNNEISEKSEIFDDQFSVERPDGSNFTLKIRSTKLEDSAMYFCASSVYRGGSTEAFFGQGTRLTVV.